This T cell receptor (beta chain) was retrieved from a study of CD8 T cells in ankylosing spondylitis. General observations from the study: Under 10 highly homologous variants formed a TCR beta motif that appeared characteristic of ankylosing spondylitis blood.

CDR3 length equals 15 residues. V lost 3 bases and J 6 bases, leaving 16 bases between the germline ends. From germline, CDR1 is SGDLS and CDR2 YYNGEE. Making use of molecular barcodes, quantitative 5'-RACE generated TCR beta libraries. TCRdb reprocessed the 5' RACE reads with MiXCR, giving one entry per CDR3 protein. The sample yields about 39,000 distinct CDR3 sequences, less than 4% seen once. This clonotype was detected many times. Its antigen is not identified. V gene TRBV9 combines with J gene TRBJ2-1; possible D gene TRBD2, 7 bases. This clonotype was sampled from a male donor with ankylosing spondylitis or in good health (not recorded which). Sequenced sample: blood, either unsorted or a sorted T cell fraction (not recorded which). The CDR3 region has the DNA TGTGCCAGCAGCGCCCCTCGGGGGGCCCCCAATGAGCAGTTCTTC. This codes for CASSAPRGAPNEQFF.